This T cell receptor (beta chain) was profiled in a study of T cells in Graves' hyperthyroidism and ophthalmopathy (dated by TCRdb to between 2018 and 2021). In terms of the full investigation: Peripheral blood was collected at initial diagnosis, before any treatment. A discovery cohort of roughly 100 patients, 43 with Graves' ophthalmopathy and 57 with stable Graves' hyperthyroidism, was used to find distinguishing TCR V-J signatures. An independent validation cohort of around 19 hyperthyroidism patients and 17 patients who later progressed to ophthalmopathy tested prospective prediction of ophthalmopathy. The 100 discovery patients were randomly divided into training and test sets at a 7:3 ratio. In addition, the study compared T-cell repertoires in thyroid tissue and in blood from roughly six Graves' hyperthyroidism patients. Once sampling was done, hyperthyroidism patients were given methimazole at a starting dose of 30 mg daily, whereas ophthalmopathy patients were given high-dose intravenous methylprednisolone. TCR Vbeta CDR3 sequencing of 130 to 150 peripheral blood samples (more than 40 ophthalmopathy, about 80 hyperthyroidism and about 17 progressor patients) is reported in the paper.

The TCR beta CDR3 regions were amplified from the RNA transcripts. A first-round RT-PCR of the TCR CDR3 used the HTBI primer set with the Qiagen OneStep RT-PCR kit. Libraries were constructed in a second round of multiplex PCR, after which size selection and purification were carried out. Sequencing of the libraries was done on an Illumina HiSeq2000 using paired-end 100 bp reads. The published analysis was carried out like this. Raw data were processed with SOAPnuke, discarding reads with adapters, uncalled bases, mean Phred below 15, or no exact constant-primer or identifier match. High-quality paired reads were merged with COPE v1.2.5, and unique nucleotide sequences were defined as clonotypes. Clonotypes were aligned to IMGT TRBV, TRBD and TRBJ reference segments using MiTCR v1.1. The analysis was restricted to V-J combinations with a frequency above 0.0001, which together covered just over 99% of the repertoires. A TCS score was defined as the ratio between F50 (clonal expansion) and ExV (chaos), using BLOSUM62-based TCRdist between CDR3 peptides within each V-J. Welch's t-statistics and random forest reduced around 520 V-J features to 10 to 15, which were used in a naive Bayes classifier (R e1071). TCRdb itself trimmed the public reads at Q25 with fastp, ran MiXCR and retained productive beta chains. Here each entry gathers all rows of one CDR3 protein and keeps the most common genes and DNA. The V and J calls reflect TCRdb's pipeline rather than the authors' work. The sample table contains about 600,000 distinct CDR3 sequences; only one count was recorded for 12% to 15% of them. The ten largest clones take up approximately 6.4% of the sample.

Findings and caveats that apply to the study as a whole: Most expanded thyroid clonotypes (frequency above 0.001) were also found in blood, which suggests that blood repertoires may mirror thyroid immune responses. In validation, progression to ophthalmopathy was predicted by the model with roughly 71% sensitivity and 72.22% specificity, a median of approximately 6.5 months before onset. A model built on a 13 V-J signature distinguished ophthalmopathy from stable hyperthyroidism, reaching around 90% sensitivity and about 81% specificity in cross-validation and 80%/75% in testing. No statistical method was used to fix the sample size in advance, and group allocation was not hidden from the investigators.

Moderately to severely active disease, a Clinical Activity Score of at least 3, a NOSPECS grade of at least 4, and a duration under 3 months were present in ophthalmopathy patients. The study excluded patients with uncontrolled infections, other autoimmune diseases, pregnancy or lactation. Diagnoses relied on clinical symptoms, serum thyroxine and TRAb, thyroid ultrasound and orbital computed tomography. Ficoll-Paque density gradient centrifugation was used to isolate PBMCs from about 9 ml of fresh peripheral blood. Trizol reagent was used to extract total RNA, and RNA quality was then checked on an Agilent 2100 Bioanalyzer. At least ten counts were recorded for this clonotype. What antigen it recognizes has not been identified. Base qualities are missing; no much larger clone stands one base away. The junction carries 18 bases between V and J, which are trimmed by 5 bases and 8 bases respectively. According to the germline V gene, CDR1 reads SGHAT and CDR2 reads FQNNGV. Taken from cysteine to phenylalanine, the CDR3 has 14 residues. Only the CDR3 portion is preserved as DNA: 42 bases, with reading frame beginning at the first base.

The rearranged chain carries TRBV11-2 and TRBJ1-2; TRBD1 is perhaps the D gene, given 5 matching bases. The sample consisted of blood. The clonotype originates from a woman in her late teens or twenties with Graves' ophthalmopathy. CDR3 region: CASSNLRDLGGYTF. The sequenced DNA: TGTGCCAGCAGCAACCTCCGGGACTTAGGAGGCTACACCTTC. Reference TRBV11-2 and TRBJ1-2 genes cover what lies past the CDR3, so the full variable domain is EAGVAQSPRYKIIEKRQSVAFWCNPISGHATLYWYQQILGQGPKLLIQFQNNGVVDDSQLPKDRFSAERLKGVDSTLKIQPAKLEDSAVYLCASSNLRDLGGYTFGSGTRLTVV.